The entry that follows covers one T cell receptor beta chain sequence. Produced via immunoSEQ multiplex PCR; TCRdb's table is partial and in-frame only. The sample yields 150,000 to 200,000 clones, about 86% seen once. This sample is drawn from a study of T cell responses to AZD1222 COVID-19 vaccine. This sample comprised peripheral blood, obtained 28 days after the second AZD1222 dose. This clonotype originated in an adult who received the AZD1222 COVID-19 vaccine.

The CDR3 reads CASSLAGTSGGHYNEQFF. DNA of the CDR3: TGTGCCAGCAGCTTAGCCGGGACTAGCGGGGGGCACTACAATGAGCAGTTCTTC. The V and J genes are TRBV4-2 and TRBJ2-1; TRBD2 matches 15 bases. The CDR3 length is 18 residues. Germline trimming cut 5 bases from V and 3 bases from J; bases unmatched to any gene: 8. Germline CDR1 reads LGHNA; CDR2 reads YNFKEQ.